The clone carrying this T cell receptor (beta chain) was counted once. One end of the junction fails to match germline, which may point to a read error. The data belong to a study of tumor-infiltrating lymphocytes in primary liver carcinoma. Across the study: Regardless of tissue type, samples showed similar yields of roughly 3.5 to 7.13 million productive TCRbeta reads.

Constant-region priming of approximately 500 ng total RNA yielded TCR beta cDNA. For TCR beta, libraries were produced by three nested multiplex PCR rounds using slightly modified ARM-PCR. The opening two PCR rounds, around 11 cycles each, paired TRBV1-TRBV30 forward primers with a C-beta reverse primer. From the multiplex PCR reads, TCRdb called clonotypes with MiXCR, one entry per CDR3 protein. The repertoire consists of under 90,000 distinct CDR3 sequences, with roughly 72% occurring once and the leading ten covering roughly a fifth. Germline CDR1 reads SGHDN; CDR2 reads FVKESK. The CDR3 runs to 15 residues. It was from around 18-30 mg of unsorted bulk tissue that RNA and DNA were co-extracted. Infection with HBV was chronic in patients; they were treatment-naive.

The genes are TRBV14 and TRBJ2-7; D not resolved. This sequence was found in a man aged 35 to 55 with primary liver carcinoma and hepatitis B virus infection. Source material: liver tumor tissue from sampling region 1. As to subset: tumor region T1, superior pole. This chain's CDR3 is CVSSQESRSPYEQYF. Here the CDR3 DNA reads TGTGTCAGCAGCCAAGAATCAAGGTCACCCTACGAGCAGTACTTC.